The clone carrying this TCR beta chain has ten or more counts. Its target is not known. Germline CDR1 is SGHRS and CDR2 is YFSETQ. The V gene end was trimmed by 4 bases and the J gene end by 5 bases; junction bases not matched to a gene: 9. The CDR3 is 16 amino acids. This specimen comes from a study of CD8 T cells in ankylosing spondylitis. Study findings and constraints: Certain motif variants had earlier appeared in reactive arthritis synovial fluid and blood. A motif of 7 or 8 highly homologous TCR beta variants was seen as apparently characteristic of ankylosing spondylitis blood. Reportedly, significant enrichment of disease-linked clones occurred in matched ankylosing spondylitis synovial fluid.

The authors made TCR beta libraries by quantitative 5'-RACE with molecular barcodes. In TCRdb, the 5' RACE reads were re-called with MiXCR into one record per CDR3 protein. The table lists approximately 240,000 distinct CDR3 sequences, about 10% of them singletons, with about 3% in the top ten. This chain links TRBV5-1 with TRBJ2-2; 9 nucleotides match TRBD1. The sample comprised blood, either unsorted or a sorted T cell fraction (not recorded which). This TCR derives from a male donor with ankylosing spondylitis or in good health (not recorded which). CDR3 amino acids: CASSGMTGGTTGELFF. In DNA form, the CDR3 reads TGCGCCAGCAGCGGAATGACAGGGGGTACAACCGGGGAGCTGTTTTTT.